The T cell receptor beta chain described here comes from a study of technical replicates of blood from a handful of donors. Germline CDR1 reads LNHNV; CDR2 reads YYDKDF (reference sequence). The V and J ends lost 0 bases and 3 bases respectively, with 9 bases between them. The CDR3 length is 15 residues. Clones were sequenced by immunoSEQ multiplex PCR, and TCRdb holds only the in-frame ones, with some missing. In the table there are roughly 16,000 clones, around 87% of which are singletons. The material sequenced was PBMCs. This chain joins TRBV15 and TRBJ2-1; D gene ambiguous. This TCR came from a human donor in good health. CDR3 loop: CATSRDSSGYNEQFF. The CDR3 DNA is TGTGCCACCAGCAGAGATTCATCGGGCTACAATGAGCAGTTCTTC. The whole variable domain, filled in from reference TRBV15 and TRBJ2-1, reads DAMVIQNPRYQVTQFGKPVTLSCSQTLNHNVMYWYQQKSSQAPKLLFHYYDKDFNNEADTPDNFQSRRPNTSFCFLDIRSPGLGDTAMYLCATSRDSSGYNEQFFGPGTRLTVL.